This T cell receptor (beta chain) was sequenced in a study of T cell repertoires in cytomegalovirus infection. Turning to the study itself: Well-studied HLA-B-restricted epitopes and recently identified HLA-C-restricted epitopes of CMV were both used in the study. Evidence of both CMV infection and a matching HLA type came from public TCR beta signatures. Overall study results and limits: CMV-specific HLA-C-restricted TCR beta clonotypes dominated the ex vivo response. Accumulated public TCR beta family frequency recognized individuals carrying CMV together with the relevant HLA.

The CDR3 covers 16 residues. Germline V lookup: CDR1 SGHVS, CDR2 FNYEAQ. V lost 5 bases and J lost 4, with 17 bases in between. TCRdb re-derived calls from the reads in MiXCR, one entry per CDR3 protein. The data hold about 110,000 distinct CDR3 sequences, with around 31% observed a single time. This clonotype was detected a few times. What it binds is unknown. Sequenced here: CD8+ T cells from cultured PBMCs, sampled from culture after CMV antigen stimulation. The sequence was collected from a human donor in good health (CMV status not recorded). Some clones in this sample may be carry-over from other donors' samples. The V gene is TRBV7-6, the J gene TRBJ2-2; the D is unclear. DNA for the CDR3: TGTGCCAGCAGCCGCACCGGCGACTCCCCCACCGGGGAGCTGTTTTTT. Protein sequence: CASSRTGDSPTGELFF.